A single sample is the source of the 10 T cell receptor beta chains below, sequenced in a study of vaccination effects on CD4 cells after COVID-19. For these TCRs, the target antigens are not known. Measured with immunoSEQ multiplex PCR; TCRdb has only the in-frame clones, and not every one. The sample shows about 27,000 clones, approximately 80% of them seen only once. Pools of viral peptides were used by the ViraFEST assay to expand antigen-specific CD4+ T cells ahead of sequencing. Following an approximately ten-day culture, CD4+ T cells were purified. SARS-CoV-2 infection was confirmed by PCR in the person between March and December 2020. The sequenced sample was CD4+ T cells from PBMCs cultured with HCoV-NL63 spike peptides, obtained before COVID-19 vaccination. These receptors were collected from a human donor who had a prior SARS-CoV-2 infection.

DNA of the CDR3: TGTGCCAGCAGCCGAGGGGGCTTCACAGATACGCAGTATTTT. Its translation: CASSRGGFTDTQYF. The genes are TRBV3-1 (or the pseudogene TRBV3-2) and TRBJ2-3, with TRBD1 identical over 7 bases. The germline gives CDR1 LGHDT, CDR2 YNNKEL (reference sequence). J gave up 2 bases and V 4 bases, and 3 bases lay outside the gene matches. This CDR3 region has 14 residues.

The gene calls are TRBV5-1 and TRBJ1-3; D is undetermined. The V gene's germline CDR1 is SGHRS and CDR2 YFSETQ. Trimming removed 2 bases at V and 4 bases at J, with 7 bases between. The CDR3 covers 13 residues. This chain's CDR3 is CASSFTTGNTIYF. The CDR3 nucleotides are TGCGCCAGCAGCTTTACGACCGGAAACACCATATATTTT.

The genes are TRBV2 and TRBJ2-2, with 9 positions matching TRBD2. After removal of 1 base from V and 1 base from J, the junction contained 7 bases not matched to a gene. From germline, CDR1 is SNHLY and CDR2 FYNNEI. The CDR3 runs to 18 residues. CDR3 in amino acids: CASSEGVLAGENTGELFF. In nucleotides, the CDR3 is TGTGCCAGCAGTGAAGGGGTGTTAGCGGGGGAGAACACCGGGGAGCTGTTTTTT.

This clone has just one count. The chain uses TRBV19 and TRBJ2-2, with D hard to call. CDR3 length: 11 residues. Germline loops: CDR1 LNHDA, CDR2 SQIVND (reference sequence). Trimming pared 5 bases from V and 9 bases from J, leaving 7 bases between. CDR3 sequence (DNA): TGTGCCAGTAGTTCCCGTCGGGAGCTGTTTTTT. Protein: CASSSRRELFF.

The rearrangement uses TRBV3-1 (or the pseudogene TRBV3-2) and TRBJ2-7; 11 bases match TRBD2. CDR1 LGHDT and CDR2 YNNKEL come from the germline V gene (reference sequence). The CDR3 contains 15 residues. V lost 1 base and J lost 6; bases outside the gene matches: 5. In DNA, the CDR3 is TGTGCCAGCAGCCAAGTCCACCTAGCGGGAGGCGAGCAGTACTTC. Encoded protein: CASSQVHLAGGEQYF.

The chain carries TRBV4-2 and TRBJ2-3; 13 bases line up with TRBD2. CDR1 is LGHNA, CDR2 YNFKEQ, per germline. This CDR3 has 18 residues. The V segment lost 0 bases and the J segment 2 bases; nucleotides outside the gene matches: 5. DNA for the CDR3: TGTGCCAGCAGCCAAGAGAGACTAGCGGGAGGTCCCACAGATACGCAGTATTTT. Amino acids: CASSQERLAGGPTDTQYF.

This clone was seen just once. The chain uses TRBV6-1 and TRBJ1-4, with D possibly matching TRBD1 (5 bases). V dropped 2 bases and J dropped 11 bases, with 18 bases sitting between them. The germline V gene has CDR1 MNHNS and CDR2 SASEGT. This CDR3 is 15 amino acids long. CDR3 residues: CASSENPRGDGKLFF. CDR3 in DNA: TGTGCCAGCAGTGAAAACCCCCGCGGGGACGGGAAACTGTTTTTT.

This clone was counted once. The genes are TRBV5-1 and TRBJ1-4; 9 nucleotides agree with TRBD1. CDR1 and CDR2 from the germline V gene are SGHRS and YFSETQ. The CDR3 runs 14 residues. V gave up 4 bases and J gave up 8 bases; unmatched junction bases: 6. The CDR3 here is CASSPGQGREKLFF. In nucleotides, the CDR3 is TGCGCCAGCAGCCCCGGACAGGGGCGGGAAAAACTGTTTTTT.

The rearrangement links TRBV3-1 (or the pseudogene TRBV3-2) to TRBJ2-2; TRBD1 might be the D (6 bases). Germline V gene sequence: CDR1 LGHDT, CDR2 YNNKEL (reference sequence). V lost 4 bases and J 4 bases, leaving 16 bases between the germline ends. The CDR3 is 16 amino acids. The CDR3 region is CASSPLPTTGTGELFF. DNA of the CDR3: TGTGCCAGCAGCCCGCTACCGACGACAGGCACCGGGGAGCTGTTTTTT.

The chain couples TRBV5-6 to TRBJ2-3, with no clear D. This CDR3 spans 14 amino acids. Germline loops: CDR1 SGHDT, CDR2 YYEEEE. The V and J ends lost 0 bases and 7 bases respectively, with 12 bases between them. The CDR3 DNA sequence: TGTGCCAGCAGCTTGGTTACAGTTTCTAATACGCAGTATTTT. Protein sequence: CASSLVTVSNTQYF.